The next 17 T cell receptor beta chains were all read from a single sample in a study of cytomegalovirus exposure and HLA in healthy donors. PCR was performed using 60 Vbeta and 13 Jbeta primers. The table came from immunoSEQ multiplex PCR; TCRdb's copy has only in-frame clones and leaves some out. The repertoire holds 130,000 to 150,000 clones, over 65% seen once, with 10% to 15% in the top ten. The sequencing sample was made of PBMCs. The receptors were sampled from a man between 40 and 49 years old in good health and CMV-seropositive.

This chain connects TRBV7-2 to TRBJ1-5; D not resolved. The CDR3 is 13 residues long. Looked up from germline, CDR1 is SGHTA and CDR2 is FQGNSA. V shed 5 bases and J shed 4 bases, with 9 bases lying between them. The CDR3, as DNA: TGTGCCAGCAGCCCGTCGGGGAATCAGCCCCAGCATTTT. Amino acid sequence: CASSPSGNQPQHF.

The V and J genes are TRBV7-2 and TRBJ2-2; perhaps TRBD1 as D (6 bases). V was shortened by 1 base and J by 5 bases, with 8 bases between the two germline ends. Germline CDR1 and CDR2: SGHTA and FQGNSA. The CDR3 has 14 residues. This CDR3 reads CASSLGGRTGELFF. CDR3 sequence (DNA): TGTGCCAGCAGCTTAGGGGGGCGGACCGGGGAGCTGTTTTTT.

In its sample, this clone was seen once. V and J are TRBV9 and TRBJ2-2; the D gene is possibly TRBD2 (6 bases). The V and J ends lost 0 bases and 5 bases respectively, with 11 bases between them. The CDR3 is 15 amino acids. In germline, CDR1 is SGDLS, CDR2 YYNGEE. This chain's CDR3 is CASSVDGSGTGELFF. For the CDR3, the DNA is TGTGCCAGCAGCGTAGACGGGAGCGGGACCGGGGAGCTGTTTTTT.

V usage is TRBV7-2 and J usage is TRBJ2-1; the match to TRBD2 covers 10 bases. This CDR3 comprises 16 residues. Trimming at V came to 5 bases and at J to 5 bases, leaving 9 bases not matched to a gene. Germline CDR1 and CDR2: SGHTA and FQGNSA. CDR3 DNA: TGTGCCAGCAGCCCCCCCCTAGCGGGAGAGGACAATGAGCAGTTCTTC. Its translation: CASSPPLAGEDNEQFF. Supplemented by reference TRBV7-2 and TRBJ2-1, the full variable domain reads GAGVSQSPSNKVTEKGKDVELRCDPISGHTALYWYRQSLGQGLEFLIYFQGNSAPDKSGLPSDRFSAERTGGSVSTLTIQRTQQEDSAVYLCASSPPLAGEDNEQFFGPGTRLTVL.

V usage is TRBV7-8 and J usage is TRBJ2-5, with 12 bases identical to TRBD2. Germline V CDR1 and CDR2: SGHVS, FQNEAQ. Unmatched junction bases numbered 18, after V lost 4 bases and J lost 3 bases. The CDR3 covers 20 residues. The DNA for the CDR3 is TGTGCCAGCAGCTGGAACAGGGGGCTCCTAGCGGGAGGGCTAAAAGAGACCCAGTACTTC. Its protein product is CASSWNRGLLAGGLKETQYF.

The chain employs TRBV18 and TRBJ2-1, with 11 bases aligning to TRBD1. The CDR3 runs to 14 residues. With V trimmed by 3 bases and J by 7 bases, 2 bases remained unmatched. CDR1 and CDR2 (germline): KGHSH, LQKENI. The CDR3, as DNA: TGTGCCAGCTCACCGGGGACAGGGGGTAATGAGCAGTTCTTC. Translated: CASSPGTGGNEQFF.

This chain uses TRBV19 with TRBJ2-1, with D possibly being TRBD2 (5 bases). The CDR3 is made up of 12 amino acids. Germline V gene sequence: CDR1 LNHDA, CDR2 SQIVND (reference sequence). V shed 7 bases and J shed 5 bases, with 9 bases lying between them. The CDR3 bases are TGTGCCAGTATGGGAGATCACAATGAGCAGTTCTTC. Encoded protein: CASMGDHNEQFF.

The chain employs TRBV21-1 and TRBJ1-5; the table gives TRBD1 as D, unverified against the DNA. TRBV21-1 counts as a pseudogene. The CDR3 has 14 amino acids. The CDR3 DNA follows: TGTGCCAGCAGCCAGGGGGACGACAATCAGCCCCAGCATTTT. This codes for CASSQGDDNQPQHF.

The V and J genes are TRBV11-2 and TRBJ2-2; 7 positions agree with TRBD1. The J segment lost 8 bases and the V segment lost 5 bases, leaving 5 bases of the junction unmatched. Germline assignment: CDR1 SGHAT and CDR2 FQNNGV. This CDR3 has 13 amino acids. The CDR3 protein is CASSADRRGELFF. The CDR3 DNA reads as TGTGCCAGCAGCGCGGACAGGCGAGGGGAGCTGTTTTTT.

The J gene is TRBJ2-2, the V gene TRBV2, with D unclear. V lost 7 bases and J lost 6, with 12 bases in between. This CDR3 has 13 residues. Germline V gives CDR1 SNHLY, CDR2 FYNNEI. CDR3 sequence: CASKPTEAGELFF. DNA for the CDR3: TGTGCCAGCAAGCCCACTGAGGCCGGGGAGCTGTTTTTT.

The chain combines TRBV11-2 with TRBJ1-1; TRBD1 might be the D (5 bases). With 0 bases removed from V and 8 bases from J, the gap between germline ends came to 16 bases. The CDR3 covers 15 residues. CDR1 is SGHAT, CDR2 FQNNGV, per germline. CDR3 region: CASSLDRGREAEAFF. The CDR3 DNA is TGTGCCAGCAGCTTAGATCGCGGCAGGGAGGCCGAAGCTTTCTTT.

The chain carries TRBV5-1 and TRBJ2-1; TRBD1 aligns across 10 bases. The CDR3 has 14 residues. Trimming at V came to 2 bases and at J to 6 bases, leaving 2 bases not matched to a gene. Germline assignment: CDR1 SGHRS and CDR2 YFSETQ. The CDR3 sequence is CASSFWTGGNEQFF. As DNA, the CDR3 is TGCGCCAGCAGCTTCTGGACAGGGGGCAATGAGCAGTTCTTC. Full variable domain (rest looked up from reference TRBV5-1 and TRBJ2-1): KAGVTQTPRYLIKTRGQQVTLSCSPISGHRSVSWYQQTPGQGLQFLFEYFSETQRNKGNFPGRFSGRQFSNSRSEMNVSTLELGDSALYLCASSFWTGGNEQFFGPGTRLTVL.

This chain connects TRBV2 to TRBJ2-1; TRBD2 aligns across 8 bases. The CDR3 has 13 amino acids. J gave up 8 bases and V 8 bases, and 8 bases lay outside the gene matches. Germline V gene lookup returns CDR1 SNHLY and CDR2 FYNNEI. The CDR3 spells CASLGLARDEQFF. The DNA for the CDR3 is TGTGCCAGCCTCGGACTAGCCCGGGATGAGCAGTTCTTC. Complete variable domain (other parts from reference TRBV2 and TRBJ2-1): EPEVTQTPSHQVTQMGQEVILRCVPISNHLYFYWYRQILGQKVEFLVSFYNNEISEKSEIFDDQFSVERPDGSNFTLKIRSTKLEDSAMYFCASLGLARDEQFFGPGTRLTVL.

This sequence joins TRBV14 and TRBJ2-2; TRBD2 is a possible D gene (5 bases). With 5 bases removed from V and 7 bases from J, the gap between germline ends came to 14 bases. Germline V CDR1 and CDR2: SGHDN, FVKESK. The CDR3 extends over 14 amino acids. The CDR3 loop is CASSWTGKIGELFF. The CDR3 coding sequence is TGTGCCAGCAGCTGGACGGGGAAGATCGGGGAGCTGTTTTTT.

The chain uses TRBV10-3 and TRBJ2-3; D is uncertain. Trimming pared 3 bases from V and 4 bases from J, leaving 8 bases between. Germline CDR1 and CDR2: ENHRY and SYGVKD. This CDR3 has 13 residues. The CDR3 sequence is CAISETRSDTQYF. The CDR3 DNA reads TGTGCCATCAGTGAAACCCGGTCAGATACGCAGTATTTT.

The genes are TRBV13 and TRBJ2-5; possible D gene TRBD2, 5 bases. Germline V gives CDR1 PRHDT, CDR2 FYEKMQ (reference sequence). The CDR3 loop spans 14 amino acids. V gave up 4 bases and J gave up 4 bases, with 13 bases separating them. Written as DNA, the CDR3 is TGTGCCAGCAGCTCCACCCGGGGATTAGAGACCCAGTACTTC. It yields the protein CASSSTRGLETQYF.

The chain joins TRBV23-1 to TRBJ1-2, with D possibly matching TRBD1 (5 bases). TRBV23-1 belongs to the ORF category, with a function that is uncertain. This CDR3 spans 15 amino acids. V lost 4 bases and J lost 0, with 12 bases in between. CDR3 sequence: CASSRQGRTNYGYTF. DNA of the CDR3: TGCGCCAGCAGTCGCCAGGGCCGAACTAACTATGGCTACACCTTC.